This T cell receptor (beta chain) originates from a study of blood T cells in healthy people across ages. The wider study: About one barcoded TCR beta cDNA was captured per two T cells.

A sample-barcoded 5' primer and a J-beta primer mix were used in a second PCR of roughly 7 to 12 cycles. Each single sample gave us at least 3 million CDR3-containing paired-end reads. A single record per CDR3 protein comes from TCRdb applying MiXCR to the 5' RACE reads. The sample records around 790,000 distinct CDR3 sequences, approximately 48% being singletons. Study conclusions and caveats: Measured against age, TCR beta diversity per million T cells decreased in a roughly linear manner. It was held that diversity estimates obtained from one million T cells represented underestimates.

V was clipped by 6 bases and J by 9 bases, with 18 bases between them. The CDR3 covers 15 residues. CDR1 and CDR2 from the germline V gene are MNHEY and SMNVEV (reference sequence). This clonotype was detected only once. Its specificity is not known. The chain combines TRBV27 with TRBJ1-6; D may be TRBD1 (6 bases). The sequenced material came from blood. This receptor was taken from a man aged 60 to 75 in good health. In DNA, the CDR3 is TGTGCCAGCAGGATGGGGCAGGGGTTCGGTTCACCCCTCCACTTT. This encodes CASRMGQGFGSPLHF.